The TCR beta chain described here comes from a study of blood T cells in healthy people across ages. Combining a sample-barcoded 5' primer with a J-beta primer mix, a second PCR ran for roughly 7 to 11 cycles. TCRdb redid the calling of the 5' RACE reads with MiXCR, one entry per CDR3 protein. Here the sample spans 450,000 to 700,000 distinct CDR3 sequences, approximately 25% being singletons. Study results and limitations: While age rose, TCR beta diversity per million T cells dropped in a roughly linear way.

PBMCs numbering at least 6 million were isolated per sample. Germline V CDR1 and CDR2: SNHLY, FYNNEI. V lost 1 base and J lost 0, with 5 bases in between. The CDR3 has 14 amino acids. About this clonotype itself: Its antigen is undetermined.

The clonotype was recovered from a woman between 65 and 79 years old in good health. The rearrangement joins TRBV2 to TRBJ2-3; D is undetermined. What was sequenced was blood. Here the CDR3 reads CASSEVISTDTQYF. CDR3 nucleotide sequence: TGTGCCAGCAGTGAAGTAATCAGCACAGATACGCAGTATTTT.